This T cell receptor (beta chain) was recovered during a study of blood T cells in healthy people across ages. Study information: About one barcoded TCR beta cDNA was captured per two T cells.

As for this clonotype: Its antigen remains unidentified.

Study-wide results and limits: Roughly linear age-related decline in beta diversity appeared, significant by age around 38.

Per-sample PBMC isolation yielded at least 6.5 million cells. Using a J-beta primer mix together with a sample-barcoded 5' primer, a second PCR was run for roughly 6 to 12 cycles. TCRdb called the 5' RACE reads again in MiXCR, with one record for every CDR3 protein. The table has 800,000 or so distinct CDR3 sequences, about 47% seen once. V was pared by 3 bases and J by 5 bases, with 20 bases of the junction left unmatched. This CDR3 comprises 19 residues. The V gene's germline CDR1 is DFQATT and CDR2 SNEGSKA (reference sequence). The source of this sequence is a man older than 75 in good health. The sample comprised blood. This rearrangement joins TRBV20-1 to TRBJ2-5; 11 nucleotides agree with TRBD2. The CDR3 sequence: CSASRRVGLAGGVGETQYF. Written as DNA, the CDR3 is TGCAGTGCTAGCCGACGGGTTGGGCTAGCGGGAGGAGTGGGCGAGACCCAGTACTTC.